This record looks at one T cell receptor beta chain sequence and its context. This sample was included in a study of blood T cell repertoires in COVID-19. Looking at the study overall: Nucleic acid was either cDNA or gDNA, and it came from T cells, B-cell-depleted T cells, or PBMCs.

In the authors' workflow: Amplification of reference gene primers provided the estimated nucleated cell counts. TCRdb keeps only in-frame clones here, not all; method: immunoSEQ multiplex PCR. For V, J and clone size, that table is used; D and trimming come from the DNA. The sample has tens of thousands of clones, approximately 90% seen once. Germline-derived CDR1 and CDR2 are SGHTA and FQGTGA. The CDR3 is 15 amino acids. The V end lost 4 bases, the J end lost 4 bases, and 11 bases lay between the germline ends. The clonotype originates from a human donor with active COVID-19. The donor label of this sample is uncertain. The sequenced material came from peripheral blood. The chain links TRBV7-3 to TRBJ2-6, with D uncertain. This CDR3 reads CASSSAAPGANVLTF. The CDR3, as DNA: TGTGCCAGCAGCTCTGCAGCGCCGGGGGCCAACGTCCTGACTTTC. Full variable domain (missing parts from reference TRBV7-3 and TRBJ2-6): GAGVSQTPSNKVTEKGKYVELRCDPISGHTALYWYRQSLGQGPEFLIYFQGTGAADDSGLPNDRFFAVRPEGSVSTLKIQRTERGDSAVYLCASSSAAPGANVLTFGAGSRLTVL.